These T cell receptor beta chains were read from a single sample in a study of radiation and T cells in renal cell carcinoma. Method: immunoSEQ multiplex PCR; TCRdb's copy keeps in-frame clones and lacks some. The sample shows some 150,000 clones, approximately 91% of them seen only once. The sample in question was blood, obtained from a patient whose treatment included radiotherapy and nephrectomy. These receptor sequences come from a woman aged 50 to 60 with renal cell carcinoma. Each CDR3 is given with its conserved first and last residue. A D gene is named only where the DNA matches it firmly. The size entry is marked missing in some rows and otherwise reads once, few, many or a size class.

j_call clone_size v_call d_call cdr3_nt cdr3_aa
TRBJ2-7 - TRBV7-9 - TGTGCCAGCAGCTTCCCCGCGGCGGGGACCTACGAGCAGTACTTC CASSFPAAGTYEQYF
TRBJ1-5 - TRBV29-1 - TGCAGCGTTGAATCAAATGGTCAGCCCCAGCATTTT CSVESNGQPQHF
TRBJ1-6 - TRBV10-1 - TGCGCCAGCAGTGGAAACCGGAATTCACCCCTCCACTTT CASSGNRNSPLHF
TRBJ2-7 - TRBV10-1 - TGCGCCAGCAGTGTAAACAAAGGCTACGAGCAGTACTTC CASSVNKGYEQYF
TRBJ1-1 once TRBV6-1 - TGTGCCAGCAGTGAACACCAGGGATCAGCTTTCTTT CASSEHQGSAFF
TRBJ2-7 - TRBV7-9 - TGTGCCAGCAGCCCCGGTGGGTACGAGCAGTACTTC CASSPGGYEQYF
TRBJ2-5 - TRBV29-1 TRBD2 TGCAGCGTTGAAGACAAAGGACTAGCGGGGGTCCAAGAGACCCAGTACTTC CSVEDKGLAGVQETQYF
TRBJ2-5 - TRBV5-1 - TGCGCCAGCAGCTCCGGACGGCTCTCAACCAACCAAGAGACCCAGTACTTC CASSSGRLSTNQETQYF
TRBJ2-2 - TRBV25-1 TRBD1 TGTGCCAGCAGTGGATACACAGGGGGATACGGGGAGCTGTTTTTT CASSGYTGGYGELFF
TRBJ2-3 few TRBV6-6 - TGTGCCAGCGCGGCTGTCACAGATACGCAGTATTTT CASAAVTDTQYF
TRBJ2-1 - TRBV19 TRBD2 TGTGCCAGTAGTTTAGAGCGGGGGGCTTACAATGAGCAGTTCTTC CASSLERGAYNEQFF
TRBJ1-5 - TRBV6-5 - TGTGCCAGCAGTCCCCCGGGGGGGCCCCAGCATTTT CASSPPGGPQHF
TRBJ1-2 - TRBV6-1 - TGTGCCAGCAGTTCGCGGAATGGCTACACCTTC CASSSRNGYTF
TRBJ2-7 - TRBV7-2 - TGTGCCAGCAGCTTAAATTCGCCTAGCCTTAGGGACGAGCAGTACTTC CASSLNSPSLRDEQYF
TRBJ1-6 - TRBV5-8 - TGTGCCAGCAGCTCAAACTCCGTACTGTCACCCCTCCACTTT CASSSNSVLSPLHF
TRBJ2-7 - TRBV9 - TGTGCCAGCAGCGTAGCCGGGGCCTTCTACGAGCAGTACTTC CASSVAGAFYEQYF
TRBJ2-1 once TRBV7-8 - TGTGCCAGCAGCTTAGCCTGGCGGACCGACAATGAGCAGTTCTTC CASSLAWRTDNEQFF
TRBJ1-1 few TRBV9 - TGTGCCAGCAGCGTAGTCGTGGAGAACACTGAAGCTTTCTTT CASSVVVENTEAFF
TRBJ2-5 - TRBV6-5 TRBD2 TGTGCCAGCAGTACCTCTCTAGCGGGGGGCCGTTTAGAGTACTTC CASSTSLAGGRLEYF
TRBJ2-7 few TRBV18 TRBD2 TGTGCCAGCTCGGGGACTAGCGGCTCCTACGAGCAGTACTTC CASSGTSGSYEQYF
TRBJ2-7 - TRBV12-5 - TGTGCTAGTGGTTTGGCGGGACCGAGGAACTACGAGCAGTACTTC CASGLAGPRNYEQYF
TRBJ1-5 - TRBV19 - TGTGCCAGCCGTGACACCTGGGGTAGCAATCAGCCCCAGCATTTT CASRDTWGSNQPQHF
TRBJ2-5 - TRBV6-4 TRBD2 TGTGCCAGACGGTCGGGTAAGGAAGCGGGGGGGCATCAGGAGACCCAGTACTTC CARRSGKEAGGHQETQYF
TRBJ1-1 - TRBV6-1 - TGTGCCAGCAGGGGCATGAACACTGAAGCTTTCTTT CASRGMNTEAFF
TRBJ2-7 once TRBV28 - TGTGCCAGCAGTTTCCACAACGAGCAGTACTTC CASSFHNEQYF
TRBJ2-1 - TRBV5-4 TRBD1 TGTGCCAGCAGCCCGGACAGGGTAGCCTACAATGAGCAGTTCTTC CASSPDRVAYNEQFF